This TCR beta chain was sequenced in a study of T cells after posttransplantation cyclophosphamide. Overall study results and limits: Blood and skin or GI T cell repertoires showed limited TRB overlap. Later post-transplant blood repertoires were often dominated by donor CD8+ memory clones. Recipient CMV seropositivity and CMV reactivation strongly tracked TRB clonality.

On this clone itself: Its specificity is unknown.

The CDR3 covers 13 residues. V was trimmed by 8 bases and J by 5 bases, leaving 16 bases between them. CDR1 is LNHDA and CDR2 is SQIVND in the germline V gene (reference sequence). Only in-frame clones appear in the TCRdb table, and some are missing; sequencing was by immunoSEQ multiplex PCR. The sample yields tens of thousands of clones, about 90% seen once. A marrow graft followed busulfan-fludarabine conditioning, with cyclophosphamide on days +3 and +4. This receptor was identified in a female patient under 45 who received an allogeneic stem cell transplant from an unrelated donor, was CMV-positive, and had no GVHD. The T cells may come from the graft donor. The input for sequencing was PBMCs, taken after allogeneic stem cell transplant with posttransplant cyclophosphamide. This rearrangement joins TRBV19 to TRBJ2-7, with D perhaps matching TRBD1 (5 bases). The CDR3 DNA reads TGTGCCAGTGGGCTGGGTGGGGCCGACGAGCAGTACTTC. Protein sequence: CASGLGGADEQYF.